This T cell receptor beta chain was retrieved from a study of glioma-infiltrating T cells. This clonotype occurred a few times. Its antigen is not identified. One junction end disagrees with the germline gene, perhaps due to a read error. TCR alpha and beta CDR3 regions were amplified from RNA using iRepertoire nested multiplex PCR. Input was roughly 100-450 ng of tissue mRNA or PBMC total RNA. TCRdb passed the multiplex PCR reads through MiXCR, listing each CDR3 protein once. The sample shows roughly 40,000 distinct CDR3 sequences, about a fifth of them seen only once. CDR1 is LGHDT, CDR2 YNNKEL, per germline (reference sequence). There are 14 residues in the CDR3. Study-level results: Gliomas, especially low-grade, showed above-expected tissue-blood divergence; non-neoplastic patients showed below.

V usage is TRBV3-1 and J usage is TRBJ1-5, with unresolved D. The sequence was obtained from a human donor with low-grade glioma or glioblastoma, undergoing nonglioma brain surgery, or in good health (not recorded which). Sample: glioma tissue, nonneoplastic brain tissue, or PBMCs (not recorded which). The CDR3 loop is CASGQGSWSQPQHF. DNA for the CDR3: TGTGCCAGCGGCCAAGGGTCTTGGTCCCAGCCCCAGCATTTT.